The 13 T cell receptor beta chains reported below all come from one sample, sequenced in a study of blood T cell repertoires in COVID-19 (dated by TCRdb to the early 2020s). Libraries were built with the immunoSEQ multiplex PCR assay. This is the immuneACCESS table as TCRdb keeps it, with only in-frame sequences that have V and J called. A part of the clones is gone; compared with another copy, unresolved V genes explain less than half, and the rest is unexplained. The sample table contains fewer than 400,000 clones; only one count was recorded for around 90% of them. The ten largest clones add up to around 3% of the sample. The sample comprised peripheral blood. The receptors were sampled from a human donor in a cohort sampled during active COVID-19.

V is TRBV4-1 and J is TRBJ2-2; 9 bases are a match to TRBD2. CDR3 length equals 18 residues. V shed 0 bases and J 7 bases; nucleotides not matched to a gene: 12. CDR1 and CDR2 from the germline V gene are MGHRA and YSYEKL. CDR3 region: CASSQEGRASGIGGELFF. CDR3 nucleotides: TGCGCCAGCAGCCAAGAGGGGAGGGCTAGCGGGATCGGCGGGGAGCTGTTTTTT.

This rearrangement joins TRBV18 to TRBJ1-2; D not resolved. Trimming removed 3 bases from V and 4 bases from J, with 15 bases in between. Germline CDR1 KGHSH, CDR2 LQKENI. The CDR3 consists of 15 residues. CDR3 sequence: CASSPQSGVGYGYTF. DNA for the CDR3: TGTGCCAGCTCACCTCAGAGCGGGGTTGGCTATGGCTACACCTTC.

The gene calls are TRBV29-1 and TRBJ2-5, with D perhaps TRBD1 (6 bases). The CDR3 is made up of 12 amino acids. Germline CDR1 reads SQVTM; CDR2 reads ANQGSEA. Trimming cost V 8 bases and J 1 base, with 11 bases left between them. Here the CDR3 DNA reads TGCAGCTGTCGACAGGCCCAAGAGACCCAGTACTTC. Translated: CSCRQAQETQYF.

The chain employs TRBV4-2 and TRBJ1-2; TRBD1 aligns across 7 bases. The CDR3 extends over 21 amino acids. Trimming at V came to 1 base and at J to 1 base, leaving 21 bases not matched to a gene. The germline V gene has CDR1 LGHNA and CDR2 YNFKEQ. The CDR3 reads CASSQVLGDLIRDRFNYGYTF. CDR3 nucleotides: TGTGCCAGCAGCCAAGTACTAGGAGACTTAATCAGGGACAGATTTAACTATGGCTACACCTTC.

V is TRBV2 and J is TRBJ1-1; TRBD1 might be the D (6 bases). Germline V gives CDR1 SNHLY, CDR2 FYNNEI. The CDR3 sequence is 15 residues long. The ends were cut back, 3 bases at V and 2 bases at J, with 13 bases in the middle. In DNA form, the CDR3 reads TGTGCCAGCAGTGAGGTAGACAGGCCAAACACTGAAGCTTTCTTT. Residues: CASSEVDRPNTEAFF.

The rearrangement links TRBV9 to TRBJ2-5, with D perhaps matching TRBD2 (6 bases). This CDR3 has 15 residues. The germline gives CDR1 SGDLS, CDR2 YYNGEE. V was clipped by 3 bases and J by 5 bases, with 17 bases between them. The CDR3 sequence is CASSARDLAGETQYF. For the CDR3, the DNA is TGTGCCAGCAGCGCCCGGGACTTGGCCGGGGAGACCCAGTACTTC.

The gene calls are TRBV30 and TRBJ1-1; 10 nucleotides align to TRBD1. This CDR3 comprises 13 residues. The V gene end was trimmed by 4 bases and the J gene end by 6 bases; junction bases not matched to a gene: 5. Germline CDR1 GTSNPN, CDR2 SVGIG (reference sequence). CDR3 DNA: TGTGCCTGGACCCGGGACAGGGGAGCTGAAGCTTTCTTT. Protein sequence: CAWTRDRGAEAFF.

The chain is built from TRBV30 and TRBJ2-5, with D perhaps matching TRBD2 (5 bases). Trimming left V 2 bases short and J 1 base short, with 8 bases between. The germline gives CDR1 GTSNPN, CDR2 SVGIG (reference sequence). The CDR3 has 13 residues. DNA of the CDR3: TGTGCCTGGAGTACGGGATTCCAAGAGACCCAGTACTTC. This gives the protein CAWSTGFQETQYF. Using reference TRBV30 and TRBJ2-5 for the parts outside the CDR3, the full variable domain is SQTIHQWPATLVQPVGSPLSLECTVEGTSNPNLYWYRQAAGRGLQLLFYSVGIGQISSEVPQNLSASRPQDRQFILSSKKLLLSDSGFYLCAWSTGFQETQYFGPGTRLLVL.

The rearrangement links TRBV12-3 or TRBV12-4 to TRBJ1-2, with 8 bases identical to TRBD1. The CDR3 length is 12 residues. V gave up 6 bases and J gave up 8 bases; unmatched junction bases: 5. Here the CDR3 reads CASSRTGFGYTF. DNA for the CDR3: TGTGCCAGCAGCCGGACAGGGTTCGGCTACACCTTC.

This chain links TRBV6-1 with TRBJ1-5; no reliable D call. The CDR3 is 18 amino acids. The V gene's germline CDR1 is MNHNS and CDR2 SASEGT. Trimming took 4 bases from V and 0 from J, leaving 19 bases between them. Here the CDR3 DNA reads TGTGCCAGCAGTGGAGAGGGAGGAAGAATTTATAGCAATCAGCCCCAGCATTTT. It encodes CASSGEGGRIYSNQPQHF.

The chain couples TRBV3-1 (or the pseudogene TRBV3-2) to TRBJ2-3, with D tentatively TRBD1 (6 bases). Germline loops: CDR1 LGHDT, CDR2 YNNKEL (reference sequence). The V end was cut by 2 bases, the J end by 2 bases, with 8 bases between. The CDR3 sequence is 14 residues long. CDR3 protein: CASSQRTVTDTQYF. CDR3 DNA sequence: TGTGCCAGCAGCCAACGGACAGTCACAGATACGCAGTATTTT.

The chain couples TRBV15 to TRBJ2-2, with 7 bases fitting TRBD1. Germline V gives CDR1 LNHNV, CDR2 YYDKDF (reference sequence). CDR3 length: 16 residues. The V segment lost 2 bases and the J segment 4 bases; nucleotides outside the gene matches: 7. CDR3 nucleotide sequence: TGTGCCACCAGCAGAACCAGGGGGTGGATCACCGGGGAGCTGTTTTTT. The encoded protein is CATSRTRGWITGELFF.

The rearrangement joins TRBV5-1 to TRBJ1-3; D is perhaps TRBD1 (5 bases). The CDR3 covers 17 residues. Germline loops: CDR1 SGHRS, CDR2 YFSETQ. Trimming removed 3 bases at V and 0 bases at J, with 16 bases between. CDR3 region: CASSSGGVESSGNTIYF. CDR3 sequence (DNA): TGCGCCAGCAGCTCGGGAGGGGTGGAGAGCTCTGGAAACACCATATATTTT.